The next 19 T cell receptor beta chains were all read from a single sample in a study of spatial heterogeneity in lung cancer (dated by TCRdb to the late 2010s). The time point label, read with the paper, signifies: sample taken at primary tumor resection. The library was prepared using 5' RACE. Instrument on record: NextSeq 500. Through fastp at Q25 and MiXCR, TCRdb rebuilt clones from the public reads, retaining in-frame beta chains. Every entry covers one CDR3 protein and lists the most common genes and DNA from its rows. The sample table shows under 20,000 distinct CDR3 sequences, and 6.2% are seen once. Approximately 6.8% of the sample goes to the ten largest clones. General study outcomes and caveats: The tumor nonsynonymous mutation count correlated with the number of expanded intratumoral alpha and beta TCRs.

Their antigen targets remain unknown. This specimen was lung tumor tissue, taken at surgery. All receptors come from a male donor with early-stage non-small cell lung cancer.

This clonotype came up many times. In a library made to pick up alpha chains, this beta chain is a stray read with a size that means little. This rearrangement joins TRBV20-1 to TRBJ2-7; no reliable D call. The CDR3 consists of 13 residues. Germline CDR1 DFQATT, CDR2 SNEGSKA (reference sequence). Trimming removed 3 bases at V and 2 bases at J, with 11 bases between. The CDR3 nucleotides are TGCAGTGCTAGTAGTCGGTTAGCCTACGAGCAGTACTTC. This gives the protein CSASSRLAYEQYF.

This clonotype came up many times. As an off-target read in a library built for alpha chains, this beta chain has a frequency of little significance. The chain combines TRBV6-4 with TRBJ2-1; D is unresolved. CDR1 and CDR2 from the germline V gene are MRHNA and SNTAGT. The CDR3 runs to 16 residues. V was shortened by 7 bases and J by 2 bases, with 18 bases between the two germline ends. This CDR3 reads CASTHSPGNPYNEQFF. The CDR3, as DNA: TGTGCCAGCACCCACAGCCCAGGAAATCCCTACAATGAGCAGTTCTTC.

This clonotype appeared many times. This beta chain represents an off-target read in a library built for alpha chains; its size is of limited meaning. This rearrangement joins TRBV28 to TRBJ2-7; 9 positions agree with TRBD2. This CDR3 has 15 residues. Looked up from germline, CDR1 is MDHEN and CDR2 is SYDVKM. Trimming at V came to 2 bases and at J to 6 bases, leaving 8 bases not matched to a gene. CDR3 nucleotide sequence: TGTGCCAGCAGTTTACATAGCGGGAGTAAAGTCGAGCAGTACTTC. Its translation is CASSLHSGSKVEQYF.

There are many counts of this clonotype. The library was prepared for alpha chains; this beta chain is a stray read, so its frequency means little. J is TRBJ2-2 and V is TRBV18; D unclear. This CDR3 contains 16 residues. Trimming removed 5 bases from V and 0 bases from J, with 13 bases in between. Germline V gene data show CDR1 as KGHSH and CDR2 as LQKENI. CDR3 sequence reads: CASSSGYLTNTGELFF. In DNA form, the CDR3 reads TGTGCCAGCTCATCCGGGTACTTGACGAACACCGGGGAGCTGTTTTTT.

There are many counts of this clonotype. This beta chain was picked up by a library intended for alpha chains and is off target, so its count carries little meaning. The CDR3 DNA sequence: TGTGCCAGCAGCCTCGGACTAACCAACACCGGGGAGCTGTTTTTT. It translates to CASSLGLTNTGELFF. The chain uses TRBV3-1 and TRBJ2-2; a weak D match, TRBD2 (6 bases). The CDR3 runs to 15 residues. Trimming stripped 4 bases from V and 2 bases from J, with 11 bases between. The germline V gene encodes CDR1 LGHDT and CDR2 YNNKEL (reference sequence).

Judged by abundance, this clonotype is medium-sized (0.01 to 0.1%). A library prepared for alpha chains yielded this beta chain as an off-target read; its size is of little meaning. The chain links TRBV20-1 to TRBJ2-4, with TRBD2 matching over 13 bases. The CDR3 spans 14 residues. V lost 5 bases and J lost 8; bases outside the gene matches: 6. The germline V gene encodes CDR1 DFQATT and CDR2 SNEGSKA (reference sequence). The CDR3 sequence is CSARLAGGQDIQYF. The CDR3 DNA reads as TGCAGTGCTCGACTAGCGGGAGGTCAGGACATTCAGTACTTC.

This clonotype was seen ten or more times. This beta chain slipped into a library made for alpha chains as a stray read, so its size is not meaningful. The chain recombines TRBV5-8 with TRBJ2-5; D may be TRBD1 or TRBD2 (5 bases each). The CDR3 has 16 residues. Germline CDR1 is SGHTS and CDR2 is YDEGEE. The V end lost 4 bases, the J end lost 2 bases, and 18 bases lay between the germline ends. The CDR3 loop reads CASSNFVGTEQETQYF. The CDR3 DNA sequence: TGTGCCAGCAGCAATTTCGTAGGGACGGAACAAGAGACCCAGTACTTC.

By proportion, this clonotype is medium-sized (0.01 to 0.1%). This beta chain is off target for a library built for alpha chains, so its abundance means little. J is TRBJ2-1 and V is TRBV7-8; 8 nucleotides align to TRBD2. Per the germline V gene, CDR1 is SGHVS and CDR2 is FQNEAQ. This CDR3 is built from 16 residues. Unmatched junction bases numbered 14, after V lost 7 bases and J lost 6 bases. The CDR3 DNA sequence: TGTGCCAGCACCGGTCTGTGGGCGGGAGGAAGCAATGAGCAGTTCTTC. Translated, it gives CASTGLWAGGSNEQFF. Complete variable domain (other parts from reference TRBV7-8 and TRBJ2-1): GAGVSQSPRYKVAKRGQDVALRCDPISGHVSLFWYQQALGQGPEFLTYFQNEAQLDKSGLPSDRFFAERPEGSVSTLKIQRTQQEDSAVYLCASTGLWAGGSNEQFFGPGTRLTVL.

This clonotype was seen many times. Because this beta chain is a stray read in a library intended to capture alpha chains, its abundance should not be given much weight. The chain uses TRBV6-5 and TRBJ1-1, with D perhaps TRBD1 (5 bases). The V and J ends lost 2 bases and 3 bases respectively, with 10 bases between them. The germline V gene has CDR1 MNHEY and CDR2 SVGAGI. This CDR3 contains 14 residues. CDR3 DNA sequence: TGTGCCAGCAGTTACGGCGGGACTGACACTGAAGCTTTCTTT. Its protein product is CASSYGGTDTEAFF.

This clonotype was observed many times. This beta chain is an off-target read within a library intended for alpha chains, so its frequency means little. The chain employs TRBV7-9 and TRBJ1-5, with TRBD1 as a possible D gene (6 bases). V lost 5 bases and J lost 6, with 20 bases in between. The CDR3 runs to 16 residues. The germline V gene encodes CDR1 SEHNR and CDR2 FQNEAQ (reference sequence). The CDR3, as DNA: TGTGCCAGCAGCCCCCAAGAGGGGGGGGTGGGTCAGCCCCAGCATTTT. Amino acid sequence: CASSPQEGGVGQPQHF.

This clonotype was detected ten times or more. The library was prepared for alpha chains; this beta chain is a stray read, so its frequency means little. The gene calls are TRBV20-1 and TRBJ1-5; D is ambiguous. The V gene lost 0 bases and the J gene lost 3 bases, with 9 bases spanning the gap. The CDR3 consists of 14 residues. The germline gives CDR1 DFQATT, CDR2 SNEGSKA (reference sequence). The CDR3 spells CSARDVGVNQPQHF. CDR3 DNA sequence: TGCAGTGCTAGAGATGTAGGAGTCAATCAGCCCCAGCATTTT.

This clonotype has ten or more counts. This beta chain was picked up by a library intended for alpha chains and is off target, so its count carries little meaning. J is TRBJ1-1 and V is TRBV11-2; D is unclear. This CDR3 spans 14 amino acids. Per the germline V gene, CDR1 is SGHAT and CDR2 is FQNNGV. V lost 4 bases to trimming and J lost 8 bases, with 17 bases between them. Written as DNA, the CDR3 is TGTGCCAGCAGCTCCATAGTACGTGGCTCGGAAGCTTTCTTT. Protein: CASSSIVRGSEAFF.

Of note for this clonotype: A much larger clone lies one base from this, so it may be a read error. As an off-target read in a library built for alpha chains, this beta chain has a frequency of little significance. The rearrangement links TRBV10-3 to TRBJ2-3; D may be TRBD1 (5 bases). The CDR3 is made up of 17 amino acids. The germline V gene has CDR1 ENHRY and CDR2 SYGVKD. The CDR3 loop is CAIGERPRDYSTDTQYF. CDR3 coding DNA: TGTGCCATCGGTGAAAGGCCCAGGGATTATAGCACAGATACGCAGTATTTT.

At least ten counts were recorded for this clonotype. This beta chain represents an off-target read in a library built for alpha chains; its size is of limited meaning. This chain links TRBV7-6 with TRBJ2-3, with D uncertain. This CDR3 is built from 15 residues. CDR1 and CDR2 from the germline V gene are SGHVS and FNYEAQ. Trimming cost V 1 base and J 1 base, with 9 bases left between them. The CDR3 sequence is CASSLEILGTDTQYF. As DNA, the CDR3 is TGTGCCAGCAGCTTAGAAATTCTTGGCACAGATACGCAGTATTTT.

This clonotype showed up many times. Since it is a stray read in a library aimed at alpha chains, this beta chain has a size that is not meaningful. The chain combines TRBV20-1 with TRBJ2-7, with 7 nucleotides matching TRBD2. J was trimmed by 3 bases and V by 2 bases; bases with no gene match: 4. The CDR3 covers 13 residues. Germline CDR1 and CDR2: DFQATT and SNEGSKA (reference sequence). The CDR3 region has the DNA TGCAGTGCTAGAACTAGCGTAGACTACGAGCAGTACTTC. Translated: CSARTSVDYEQYF.

This clonotype is classed as medium-sized. This beta chain is an unintended read in a library built for alpha chains; its size means little. The genes are TRBV9 and TRBJ1-2; unclear D gene. The CDR3 has 16 residues. Germline CDR1 and CDR2: SGDLS and YYNGEE. The V end lost 0 bases, the J end lost 4 bases, and 16 bases lay between the germline ends. CDR3 DNA: TGTGCCAGCAGCGTAGATAGCCCTTCTGGGATCTATGGCTACACCTTC. This translates into CASSVDSPSGIYGYTF.

This clonotype is medium-sized (0.01 to 0.1%) within its sample. This beta chain appears as a stray read in a library generated for alpha chains; its size is not informative. The genes are TRBV29-1 and TRBJ2-1, with no clear D. The CDR3 covers 11 residues. Germline values: CDR1 SQVTM, CDR2 ANQGSEA. The germline V and J ends were trimmed by 0 bases and 4 bases, with 1 base remaining between them. The CDR3 DNA reads as TGCAGCGTTGAAGAGTACAATGAGCAGTTCTTC. Amino acid sequence: CSVEEYNEQFF.

Many counts were recorded for this clonotype. This beta chain is a stray read from a library made for alpha chains; its abundance is not meaningful. The chain carries TRBV20-1 and TRBJ1-2, with no clear D. The germline V and J ends were trimmed by 3 bases and 3 bases, with 14 bases remaining between them. Germline V CDR1 and CDR2: DFQATT, SNEGSKA (reference sequence). The length of the CDR3 is 14 residues. The CDR3 DNA follows: TGCAGTGCTAGCCGTCAGCTCCCCGACTATGGCTACACCTTC. Translation: CSASRQLPDYGYTF.

In this sample, this clonotype turned up many times. Within a library made for alpha chains, this beta chain is off target, and its count is uninformative. CDR3 protein: CASSSRGSTGLEAFF. In DNA, the CDR3 is TGTGCCAGCAGTTCCCGGGGATCGACAGGGCTTGAAGCTTTCTTT. The gene calls are TRBV12-3 or TRBV12-4 and TRBJ1-1; 7 bases agree with TRBD1. J gave up 7 bases and V 4 bases, and 12 bases lay outside the gene matches. The CDR3 covers 15 residues.